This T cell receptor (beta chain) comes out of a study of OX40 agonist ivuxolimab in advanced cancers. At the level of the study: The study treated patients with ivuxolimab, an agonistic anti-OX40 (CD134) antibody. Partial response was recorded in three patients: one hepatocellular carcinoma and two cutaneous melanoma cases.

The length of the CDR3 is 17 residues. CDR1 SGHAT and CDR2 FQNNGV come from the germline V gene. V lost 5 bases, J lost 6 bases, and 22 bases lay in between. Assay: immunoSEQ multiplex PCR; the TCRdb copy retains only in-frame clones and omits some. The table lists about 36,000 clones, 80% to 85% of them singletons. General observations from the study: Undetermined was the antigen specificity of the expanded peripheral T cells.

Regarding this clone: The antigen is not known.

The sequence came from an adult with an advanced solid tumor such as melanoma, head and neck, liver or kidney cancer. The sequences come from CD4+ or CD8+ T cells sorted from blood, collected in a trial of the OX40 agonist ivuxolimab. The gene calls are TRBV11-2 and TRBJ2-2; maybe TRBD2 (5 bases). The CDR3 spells CASSPKRIASRAGELFF. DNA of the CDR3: TGTGCCAGCAGCCCGAAGCGGATTGCGTCCCGGGCCGGGGAGCTGTTTTTT.